The entry below gives a single TCR beta chain sequence along with its context. It has no known antigen specificity. Per-base quality was not reported, and no clone a single base away is much larger than it. The entire amount of isolated RNA was reverse transcribed using the High Capacity cDNA Reverse Transcription Kit, so the sequenced TCRB transcripts were expressed ones. Deep immunoSEQ sequencing was applied to naive, central memory and regulatory T cell samples, giving an average of approximately 4 million total reads per sample. After sorted cells were lysed in RLT buffer, RNA was extracted with DNase-treated RNeasy Micro or Mini kits, with the choice depending on cell number. Each cell subset was processed on its own to prevent cross-contamination, while patient and healthy donor samples were processed together. The immunoSEQ multiplex PCR was used to amplify TCRB sequences from cDNA, yielding 87-bp fragments that span the CDR3 region. Sequencing of the amplicons was done on the Illumina HiSeq platform. On the study's bioinformatics: PCR bias was corrected computationally using synthetic template baselines, and reads within Hamming distance 2 were collapsed, with unmergeable singletons discarded. Reads were aligned against IMGT so that V, D and J genes, CDR3 length and insertions or deletions at six rearrangement sites could be assigned. Clonotype counts were normalized to sorted cell number within each subset before computing true diversity and Gini coefficients with the tcR R package. The overlap coefficient, calculated on TCRB nucleotide sequences, was used to measure repertoire sharing. As a proxy for the pre-selection repertoire, out-of-frame TCRB sequences from naive cells were analyzed. TCRdb took this table from immuneACCESS and kept in-frame rearrangements with V and J called. Such tables lack part of the clones; where checked against another copy, unresolved V genes explain under half of the gap, and the rest is unexplained. V, J and clone size are those of that table, while D and trimming were read from the DNA. For this sample there are about 230,000 clones; about 10% appear just once. The top ten hold 0.03% to 0.04% of the sample.

Each donor gave one peripheral blood draw, about 100 mL on average, collected into heparinised tubes. A BD FACSAria II was used to sort naive, central memory, regulatory and stem cell-like memory CD4+ T cells with a panel that included CD45RO, CCR7, CD25, CD127, CD95 and CD27. Purity was above 98% for every sorted population. PBMCs were isolated immediately by Lymphoprep density gradient centrifugation and stained directly without culture. So that batch effects would be minimized, each experiment stained and sorted samples in pairs, pairing one healthy donor with one patient. The sample comes from a study of beta chain features in type 1 diabetes (dated by TCRdb to the late 2010s). For the wider study: Mean age, gender distribution, total cell number and subset yield did not differ between patients and healthy donors. Regulatory and stem cell-like memory subsets were isolated from only 8 patients and roughly 8 healthy donors, whereas naive and central memory subsets came from all 30 or so donors. A total of roughly 99,000,000 sorted cells were examined across all samples, and the number of cells per subset was strongly correlated with RNA yield. In the study, TCRB repertoires of sorted circulating CD4+ T cell subsets from recently diagnosed type 1 diabetes patients were compared with those of matched healthy donors. The paper as a whole reports these results and caveats: HLA sub-analyses involved small numbers of individuals, so any influence of HLA type on TCRB rearrangement remained unresolved. Patients with type 1 diabetes made fewer insertions and deleted more nucleotides at VDJ recombination sites, implying thymic rearrangement abnormalities. PCR may preferentially amplify shorter templates, but because patient and control samples were amplified and corrected together, any resulting skew would affect both groups equally. Sequencing cDNA rather than genomic DNA could over-represent highly expressing activated cells, although activation and CD3 levels did not differ between groups. Type 1 diabetes patients showed a moderate but significant shortening of TCRB CDR3 length in all four CD4+ subsets. The naive, central memory and regulatory TCRB repertoires appeared to resemble one another more closely among patients than among healthy donors.

Spanning cysteine to phenylalanine, the CDR3 consists of 17 amino acids. Only the CDR3 DNA stays, 51 bases, in frame from base 1. CDR1 ENHRY and CDR2 SYGVKD are derived from the germline V gene. V lost 7 bases and J lost 4 bases; the stretch between them is 25 bases long. This receptor was identified in a woman aged 18-35 years in good health. The chain is encoded by TRBV10-3 joined to TRBJ1-2, with the D gene not clear enough to name. The sequenced material came from naive CD4+ T cells from blood. The cell subset or site label of this sample denotes: true naive CD4+ T cells. The DNA is as follows: TGTGCCATCACGGCGACCTTCCTTGGGAGCCACTTCTATGGCTACACCTTC. Its protein product is CAITATFLGSHFYGYTF.